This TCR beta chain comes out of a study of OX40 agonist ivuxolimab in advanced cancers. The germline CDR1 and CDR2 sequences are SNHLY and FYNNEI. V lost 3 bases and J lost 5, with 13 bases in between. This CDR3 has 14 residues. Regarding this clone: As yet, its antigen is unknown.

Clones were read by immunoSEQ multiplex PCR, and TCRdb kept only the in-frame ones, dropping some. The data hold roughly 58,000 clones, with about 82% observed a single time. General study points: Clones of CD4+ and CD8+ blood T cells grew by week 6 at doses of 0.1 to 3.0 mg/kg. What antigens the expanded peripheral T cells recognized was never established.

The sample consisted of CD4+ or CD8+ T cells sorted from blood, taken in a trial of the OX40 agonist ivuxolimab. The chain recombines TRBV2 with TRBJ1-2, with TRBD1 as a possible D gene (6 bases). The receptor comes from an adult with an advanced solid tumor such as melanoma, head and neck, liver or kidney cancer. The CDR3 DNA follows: TGTGCCAGCAGTGATTTAGCAGGGGAGTATGGCTACACCTTC. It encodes CASSDLAGEYGYTF.